The clone carrying this T cell receptor beta chain was seen many times. Its cognate antigen is unknown. The sample originates from a study of T-cell memory formation after mild COVID-19. Study details: Clusters were largely donor specific. Whole-study results and caveats: Contracting CD8+ clones were enriched in EMRA, CD4+ mainly in CM and EM.

With constant-segment primers, 5'RACE yielded cDNA libraries of TCR alpha and TCR beta that carried sample barcodes and UMIs. TCRdb itself ran the 5' RACE reads through MiXCR, one entry per CDR3 protein. The sample has under 250,000 distinct CDR3 sequences, over 9.5% seen once. After removal of 7 bases from V and 7 bases from J, the junction contained 17 bases not matched to a gene. This CDR3 is built from 16 residues. CDR1 is MNHEY, CDR2 SVGAGI, per germline. The chain couples TRBV6-5 to TRBJ2-7; 9 bases fit TRBD1. Sequenced sample: PBMCs or a T cell subset sorted from them (not recorded which). The TCR was taken from a young man who had mild COVID-19 (a few samples of this study predate the infection). Cell type and time point are not known. The CDR3 DNA follows: TGTGCCAGCATAAGGCGCCCGGGACAGGGAGCGGGAGAGCAGTACTTC. It yields the protein CASIRRPGQGAGEQYF.